This T cell receptor beta chain was captured in a study of regulatory T cells. A couple of CD3G-deficient patients had more severe autoimmunity; all had some. Sorting split CD4+ cells into CD25-high CD127-low Tregs and CD25-low CD127-high conventional T cells. The V gene's germline CDR1 is MNHEY and CDR2 SVGAGI. The CDR3 has 12 residues. V was clipped by 1 base and J by 7 bases, with 7 bases between them. Study conclusions and caveats: Hydrophobic residues at CDR3 positions 6 and 7 were enriched in conventional CD4+ T cells of CD3G-deficient patients.

Of note for this clone: Its antigen is not identified.

Primers: 52 TRBV forward and 13 TRBJ reverse. Sequencing was performed with immunoSEQ multiplex PCR; in TCRdb, only in-frame clones are kept and a portion is missing. The repertoire includes about 35,000 clones, around 91% of them detected once, and 2% to 3% sits in the top ten. The sequenced material came from conventional CD4+ T cells sorted from blood. The chain uses TRBV6-5 and TRBJ1-1, with D unresolved. The TCR comes from a person aged 18-35 years with CD3G deficiency. CDR3 coding DNA: TGTGCCAGCAGTTACTTTGGCGGTGAAGCTTTCTTT. Amino acids: CASSYFGGEAFF.